Listed below are T cell receptor beta chains from one sample, sequenced in a study of shared clonotypes between healthy human individuals. Profiled with immunoSEQ multiplex PCR; TCRdb holds only in-frame clones, not every one. The data contain about 2 million clones, approximately 95% of them seen just once; the ten biggest clones take up around 1%. The specimen sequenced was naive CD8+ T cells sorted from blood. The receptors stem from a man aged 18 to 29 in good health. The CDR3 runs from the conserved cysteine through the conserved F or W.

CDR3aa	v_gene	j_gene
CASSLGLAFTDTQYF	TRBV7-6	TRBJ2-3
CASSLPGAYEQYF	TRBV28	TRBJ2-7
CASSPTGGGHEQYF	TRBV6-5	TRBJ2-7
CASTERGWHEQYF	TRBV6-5	TRBJ2-7
CASSLLLGGADTQYF	TRBV27	TRBJ2-3
CASSLAAPAGEQYF	TRBV11-1	TRBJ2-7
CASSLPGEGMDSPLHF	TRBV28	TRBJ1-6
CASSHPGRVDQPQHF	TRBV4-1	TRBJ1-5
CASSPIAGSTDTQYF	TRBV5-4	TRBJ2-3
CASSEGGDTLF	TRBV10-2	TRBJ1-6
CASSGRGFQPQHF	TRBV28	TRBJ1-5
CASSQSSTYEQYF	TRBV4-1	TRBJ2-7
CASNPTGANTEAFF	TRBV27	TRBJ1-1
CASSPQGLTYEQYF	TRBV27	TRBJ2-7
CASSQDREGSDNEKLFF	TRBV4-1	TRBJ1-4
CASSSQRGGLETQYF	TRBV9	TRBJ2-5
CASSQDWEQPNTEAFF	TRBV4-3	TRBJ1-1
CASSSPRQPVEPEAFF	TRBV6-6	TRBJ1-1
CAIMVTRNTGELFF	TRBV13	TRBJ2-2
CASSPRTGLAGGNSNEQFF	TRBV4-3	TRBJ2-1
CASSEGESAYEQYF	TRBV2	TRBJ2-7
CASMGSTALNTEAFF	TRBV4-1	TRBJ1-1
CASSLDRVNDNEQFF	TRBV7-8	TRBJ2-1
CASTEYSGGNTIYF	TRBV2	TRBJ1-3
CASSLATGLDEQYF	TRBV7-9	TRBJ2-7
CASTPPGSGAEAFF	TRBV28	TRBJ1-1
CASRSWGLTDTQYF	TRBV5-6	TRBJ2-3
CASSSGNQPQHF	TRBV7-9	TRBJ1-5
CASSIGLDEQFF	TRBV19	TRBJ2-1
CASSLWSGSSYEQYF	TRBV7-9	TRBJ2-7
CASSVAGGLYGYTF	TRBV9	TRBJ1-2
CASTDRAAYEQYF	TRBV5-6	TRBJ2-7
CASSLGVADTDTQYF	TRBV27	TRBJ2-3
CATSRVSFPEAFF	TRBV15	TRBJ1-1
CASSLSRSGTDTQYF	TRBV27	TRBJ2-3
CASSGSGSNTDTQYF	TRBV9	TRBJ2-3
CASSEAGQGAETQYF	TRBV10-2	TRBJ2-5
CASSQYGQGVDEQYF	TRBV5-1	TRBJ2-7
CASSFMIAGAQEFF	TRBV7-2	TRBJ2-1
CASSLEGGGYEQYF	TRBV5-5	TRBJ2-7
CASSWDRGSYEQYF	TRBV27	TRBJ2-7
CASSLGGGSSYEQYF	TRBV11-2	TRBJ2-7
CASSLTSRGSYNSPLHF	TRBV27	TRBJ1-6
CSVESDGEQYF	TRBV29-1	TRBJ2-7
CASSWLADNTGELFF	TRBV11-1	TRBJ2-2
CASSLPNTDTQYF	TRBV7-9	TRBJ2-3
CASSVARSGAAEAFF	TRBV9	TRBJ1-1
CASSWTGPLYEQYF	TRBV2	TRBJ2-7
CASSPSGSGSNEQFF	TRBV4-1	TRBJ2-1
CASSDIAGDYEQYF	TRBV10-2	TRBJ2-7
CASSPNHPPNYGYTF	TRBV9	TRBJ1-2
CASSLVRTGVTEAFF	TRBV7-9	TRBJ1-1
CASSYHRVTDTQYF	TRBV5-1	TRBJ2-3
CASSQLSGNTDTQYF	TRBV4-2	TRBJ2-3
CASSLGAGNTDTQYF	TRBV11-2	TRBJ2-3
CANRDESSYEQYF	TRBV6-1	TRBJ2-7
CAWTSGGASEQFF	TRBV30	TRBJ2-1
CASSPGTGGEAFF	TRBV7-9	TRBJ1-1
CASSLPSFWSGTYEQYF	TRBV28	TRBJ2-7
CASSEVVGVYDTEAFF	TRBV6-1	TRBJ1-1